This T cell receptor beta chain was captured by sequencing in a study of cytomegalovirus exposure and HLA in healthy donors. The wider study: Among fewer than 500 genotyped donors, around 80% fell in the Caucasian-associated ancestry cluster.

This PCR relied on a set of 60 Vbeta primers and 13 Jbeta primers. The assay was immunoSEQ multiplex PCR, and TCRdb's table has in-frame clones only and misses some. This sample has 85,000 to 100,000 clones, with 65% to 85% found just once. Whole-study findings and limits: A later analysis found most CMV-associated TCR beta chains apparently HLA-restricted. A prior analysis recorded that most TCR beta V segments were productive about 87% or about 30% of the time.

Germline CDR1 SGDLS, CDR2 YYNGEE. V was clipped by 4 bases and J by 8 bases, with 9 bases between them. CDR3 length: 11 amino acids. Of note for this clone: What it binds is unknown.

The sequence was obtained from a man in his forties or fifties in good health and CMV-seronegative. The sequenced material came from PBMCs. V usage is TRBV9 and J usage is TRBJ1-2; tentatively, D is TRBD1 (5 bases). CDR3 amino acids: CASSQGYGYTF. DNA for the CDR3: TGTGCCAGCAGCCAGGGTTACGGCTACACCTTC.